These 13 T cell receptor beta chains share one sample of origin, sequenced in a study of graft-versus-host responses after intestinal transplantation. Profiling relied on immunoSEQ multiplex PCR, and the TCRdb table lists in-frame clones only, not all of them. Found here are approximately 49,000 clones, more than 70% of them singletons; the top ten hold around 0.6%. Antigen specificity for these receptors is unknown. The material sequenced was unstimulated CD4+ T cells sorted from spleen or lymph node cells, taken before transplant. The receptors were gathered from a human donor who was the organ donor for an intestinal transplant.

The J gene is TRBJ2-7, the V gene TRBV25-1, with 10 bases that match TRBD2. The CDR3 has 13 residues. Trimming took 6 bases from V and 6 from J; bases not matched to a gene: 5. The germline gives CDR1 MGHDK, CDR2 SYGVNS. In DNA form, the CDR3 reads TGTGCCAGCAGGGGGACTAGCGAGGGCGAGCAGTACTTC. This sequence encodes CASRGTSEGEQYF.

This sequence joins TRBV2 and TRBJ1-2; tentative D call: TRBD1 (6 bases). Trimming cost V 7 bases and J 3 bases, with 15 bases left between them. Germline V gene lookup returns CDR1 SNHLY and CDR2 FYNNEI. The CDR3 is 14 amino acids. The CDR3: CASTNYGGDYGYTF. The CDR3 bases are TGTGCCAGCACCAACTATGGGGGCGACTATGGCTACACCTTC.

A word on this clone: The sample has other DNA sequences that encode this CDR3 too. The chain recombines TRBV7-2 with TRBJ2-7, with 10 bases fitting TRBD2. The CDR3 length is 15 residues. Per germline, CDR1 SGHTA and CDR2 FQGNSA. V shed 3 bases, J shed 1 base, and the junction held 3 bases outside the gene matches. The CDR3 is CASSFLAGGSYEQYF. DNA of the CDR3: TGTGCCAGCAGCTTTTTAGCGGGAGGATCCTACGAGCAGTACTTC. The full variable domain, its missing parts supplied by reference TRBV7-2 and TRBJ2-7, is GAGVSQSPSNKVTEKGKDVELRCDPISGHTALYWYRQSLGQGLEFLIYFQGNSAPDKSGLPSDRFSAERTGGSVSTLTIQRTQQEDSAVYLCASSFLAGGSYEQYFGPGTRLTVT.

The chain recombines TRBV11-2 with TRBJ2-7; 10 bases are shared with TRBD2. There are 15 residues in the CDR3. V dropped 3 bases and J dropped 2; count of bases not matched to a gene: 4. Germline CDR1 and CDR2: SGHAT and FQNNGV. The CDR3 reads CASSFTSGAPYEQYF. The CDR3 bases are TGTGCCAGCAGCTTTACTAGCGGGGCCCCCTACGAGCAGTACTTC.

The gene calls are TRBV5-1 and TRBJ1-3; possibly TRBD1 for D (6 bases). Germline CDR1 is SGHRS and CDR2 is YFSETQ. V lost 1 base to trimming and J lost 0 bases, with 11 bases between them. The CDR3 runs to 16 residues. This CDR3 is CASSLTTGPSGNTIYF. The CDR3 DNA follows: TGCGCCAGCAGCTTGACGACAGGACCCTCTGGAAACACCATATATTTT. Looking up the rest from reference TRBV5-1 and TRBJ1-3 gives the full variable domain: KAGVTQTPRYLIKTRGQQVTLSCSPISGHRSVSWYQQTPGQGLQFLFEYFSETQRNKGNFPGRFSGRQFSNSRSEMNVSTLELGDSALYLCASSLTTGPSGNTIYFGEGSWLTVV.

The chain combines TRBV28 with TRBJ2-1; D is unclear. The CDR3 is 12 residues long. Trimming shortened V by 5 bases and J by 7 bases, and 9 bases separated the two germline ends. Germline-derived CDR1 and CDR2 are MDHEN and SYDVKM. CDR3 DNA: TGTGCCAGCAGTGGCAGTCTGAATGAGCAGTTCTTC. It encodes CASSGSLNEQFF. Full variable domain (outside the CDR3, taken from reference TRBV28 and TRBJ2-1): DVKVTQSSRYLVKRTGEKVFLECVQDMDHENMFWYRQDPGLGLRLIYFSYDVKMKEKGDIPEGYSVSREKKERFSLILESASTNQTSMYLCASSGSLNEQFFGPGTRLTVL.

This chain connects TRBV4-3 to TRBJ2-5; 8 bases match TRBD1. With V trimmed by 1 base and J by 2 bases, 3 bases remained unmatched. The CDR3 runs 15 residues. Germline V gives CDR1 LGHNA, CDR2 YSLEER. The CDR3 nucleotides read TGCGCCAGCAGCCAAGGACAGGGGACTCAAGAGACCCAGTACTTC. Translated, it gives CASSQGQGTQETQYF.

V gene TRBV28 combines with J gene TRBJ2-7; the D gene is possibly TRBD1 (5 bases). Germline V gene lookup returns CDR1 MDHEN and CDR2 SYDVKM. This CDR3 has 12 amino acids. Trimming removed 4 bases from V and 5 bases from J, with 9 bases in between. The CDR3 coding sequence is TGTGCCAGCAGTTCCCGACAGAACGAGCAGTACTTC. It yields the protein CASSSRQNEQYF.

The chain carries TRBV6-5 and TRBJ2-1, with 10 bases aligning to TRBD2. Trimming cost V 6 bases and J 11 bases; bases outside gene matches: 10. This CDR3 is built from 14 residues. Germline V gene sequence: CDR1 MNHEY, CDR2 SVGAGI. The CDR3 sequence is CASRTSGLAHQQFF. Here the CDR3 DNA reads TGTGCCAGCAGGACATCGGGACTAGCGCACCAGCAGTTCTTC.

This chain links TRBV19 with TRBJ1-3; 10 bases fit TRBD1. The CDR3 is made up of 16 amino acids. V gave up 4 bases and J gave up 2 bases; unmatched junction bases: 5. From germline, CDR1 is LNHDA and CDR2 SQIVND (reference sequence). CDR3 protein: CASSRRQGATGNTIYF. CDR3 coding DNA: TGTGCCAGTAGTAGGAGACAGGGGGCCACTGGAAACACCATATATTTT.

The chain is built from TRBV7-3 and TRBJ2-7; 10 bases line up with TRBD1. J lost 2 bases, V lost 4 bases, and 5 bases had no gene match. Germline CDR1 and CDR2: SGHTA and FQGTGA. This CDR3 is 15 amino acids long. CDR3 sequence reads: CASSSDRGLPYEQYF. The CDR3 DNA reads TGTGCCAGCAGCTCCGACAGGGGGCTACCCTACGAGCAGTACTTC.

The CDR3 loop is CASGRESHEQYF. In DNA form, the CDR3 reads TGTGCCAGCGGGCGGGAGAGCCACGAGCAGTACTTC. This rearrangement joins TRBV11-2 to TRBJ2-7; 7 bases line up with TRBD2. CDR1 SGHAT and CDR2 FQNNGV come from the germline V gene. The CDR3 length is 12 residues. After removal of 8 bases from V and 5 bases from J, the junction contained 6 bases not matched to a gene.

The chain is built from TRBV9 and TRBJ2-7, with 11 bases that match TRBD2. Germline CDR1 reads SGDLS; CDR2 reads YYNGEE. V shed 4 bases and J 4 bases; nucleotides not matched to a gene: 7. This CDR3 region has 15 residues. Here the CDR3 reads CASSPHSGRAYEQYF. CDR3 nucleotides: TGTGCCAGCAGCCCCCATAGCGGGAGGGCGTACGAGCAGTACTTC.